Included here is one T cell receptor (beta chain) sequence, with context. This entry belongs to a study of control samples from healthy donors and cancer patients. Measured with immunoSEQ multiplex PCR; TCRdb has only the in-frame clones, and not every one. The sample lists some 130,000 clones, over 85% seen once, with 4.5% to 7% in the top ten. This sequence was found in a man in his late teens or twenties in good health. Sequencing was done on a sample of blood.

Written as DNA, the CDR3 is TGTGCCAGCAGTCCCGGGACAGTTCAGCCCCAGCATTTT. Its protein product is CASSPGTVQPQHF. The rearrangement uses TRBV2 and TRBJ1-5; 7 nucleotides line up with TRBD1. Looked up from germline, CDR1 is SNHLY and CDR2 is FYNNEI. After removal of 5 bases from V and 6 bases from J, the junction contained 4 bases not matched to a gene. The CDR3 is made up of 13 amino acids.